This entry lists 20 T cell receptor beta chains sequenced from one sample in a study of blood T cell repertoires in COVID-19. Measured with immunoSEQ multiplex PCR; TCRdb has only the in-frame clones, and not every one. The sample lists about 130,000 clones, 70% to 90% occurring once. The sequenced sample consisted of peripheral blood. The origin of the receptors is an elderly woman with acute or convalescent COVID-19.

The chain carries TRBV10-3 and TRBJ1-1, with 11 positions matching TRBD1. The CDR3 totals 18 residues. Trimming took 0 bases from V and 3 from J; bases not matched to a gene: 9. CDR1 is ENHRY, CDR2 SYGVKD, per germline. The CDR3 DNA sequence: TGTGCCATCAGTGAGTCACGTTGGACAGGGGGCATGGACACTGAAGCTTTCTTT. Protein sequence: CAISESRWTGGMDTEAFF.

This sequence joins TRBV9 and TRBJ2-1, with 11 bases matching TRBD2. The germline V gene encodes CDR1 SGDLS and CDR2 YYNGEE. With V trimmed by 3 bases and J by 7 bases, 6 bases remained unmatched. The CDR3 loop spans 15 amino acids. The CDR3 DNA reads as TGTGCCAGCAGCGCTCTAGCGGGAGGATGGAATGAGCAGTTCTTC. Its translation is CASSALAGGWNEQFF.

J is TRBJ1-2 and V is TRBV4-1; 8 bases agree with TRBD1. Germline CDR1 reads MGHRA; CDR2 reads YSYEKL. The trim removed 0 bases at V and 5 bases at J, leaving 8 bases unmatched. The CDR3 length is 16 residues. The CDR3 protein is CASSQETQGGTYGYTF. CDR3 coding DNA: TGCGCCAGCAGCCAAGAAACACAGGGGGGGACTTATGGCTACACCTTC.

V gene TRBV6-1 combines with J gene TRBJ2-1; 14 nucleotides match TRBD2. V shed 5 bases, J shed 13 bases, and the junction held 10 bases outside the gene matches. Germline lookup yields CDR1 MNHNS and CDR2 SASEGT. This CDR3 is 15 amino acids long. CDR3 residues: CASSPTSGGGLLQFF. CDR3 bases: TGTGCCAGCAGTCCGACTAGCGGGGGGGGCCTACTTCAGTTCTTC.

The V call is TRBV5-1, the J call TRBJ2-5; 7 bases fit TRBD2. V was clipped by 3 bases and J by 2 bases; unmatched bases: 16. The CDR3 consists of 18 residues. Germline V gene data show CDR1 as SGHRS and CDR2 as YFSETQ. CDR3 in amino acids: CASSWDLLAQDSQETQYF. DNA for the CDR3: TGCGCCAGCAGCTGGGACCTACTAGCGCAAGACTCACAAGAGACCCAGTACTTC. The whole variable domain, remainder taken from reference TRBV5-1 and TRBJ2-5, is KAGVTQTPRYLIKTRGQQVTLSCSPISGHRSVSWYQQTPGQGLQFLFEYFSETQRNKGNFPGRFSGRQFSNSRSEMNVSTLELGDSALYLCASSWDLLAQDSQETQYFGPGTRLLVL.

The V gene is TRBV6-1, the J gene TRBJ2-1; TRBD2 might be the D (6 bases). CDR1 and CDR2 from the germline V gene are MNHNS and SASEGT. CDR3 length: 17 residues. Trimming left V 3 bases short and J 11 bases short, with 26 bases between. CDR3 sequence: CASSDRVREKVYEQQFF. CDR3 DNA: TGTGCCAGCAGTGACAGGGTACGGGAGAAAGTTTACGAACAGCAGTTCTTC.

On this clone itself: Different DNA sequences within this sample yield the same CDR3. This chain connects TRBV6-2 or TRBV6-3 to TRBJ2-5; D is unresolved. V was shortened by 5 bases and J by 1 base, with 8 bases between the two germline ends. Germline CDR1 is MNHEY and CDR2 is SVGEGT. The CDR3 length is 13 residues. This CDR3 is CASSRQLQETQYF. The CDR3 bases are TGTGCCAGCAGTCGACAACTCCAAGAGACCCAGTACTTC.

The rearrangement uses TRBV10-3 and TRBJ1-1; maybe TRBD1 (6 bases). V lost 6 bases and J 1 base, leaving 15 bases between the germline ends. CDR3 length: 15 amino acids. CDR1 is ENHRY, CDR2 SYGVKD, per germline. The CDR3 protein is CAISALQGSNTEAFF. CDR3 in DNA: TGTGCCATCAGCGCCCTACAGGGATCGAACACTGAAGCTTTCTTT.

The table lists this clone with a few counts. The rearrangement links TRBV6-5 to TRBJ2-5; TRBD1 agrees at 8 bases. V lost 7 bases and J lost 5; bases outside the gene matches: 9. CDR1 is MNHEY, CDR2 SVGAGI, per germline. CDR3 length: 14 residues. The CDR3 region is CASNPSGGGETQYF. As DNA, the CDR3 is TGTGCCAGCAACCCCTCAGGGGGCGGCGAGACCCAGTACTTC.

V and J are TRBV3-1 (or the pseudogene TRBV3-2) and TRBJ2-7, with 7 bases fitting TRBD2. The ends lost 5 bases at V and 6 bases at J; junction bases unmatched: 4. In germline, CDR1 is LGHDT, CDR2 YNNKEL (reference sequence). The CDR3 is 12 residues long. CDR3 in DNA: TGTGCCAGCAGCTTACTAGCGACCGAGCAGTACTTC. This sequence encodes CASSLLATEQYF.

The J gene is TRBJ2-3, the V gene TRBV9, with TRBD1 as a possible D gene (6 bases). Germline V gives CDR1 SGDLS, CDR2 YYNGEE. Deletions cut 2 bases from V and 3 bases from J, with 13 bases between. The CDR3 extends over 15 amino acids. The CDR3 is CASSVVGAKTDTQYF. In DNA, the CDR3 is TGTGCCAGCAGCGTGGTGGGGGCGAAGACAGATACGCAGTATTTT.

This chain joins TRBV10-3 and TRBJ2-2, with D possibly TRBD1 on 5 matching bases. The CDR3 covers 15 residues. Germline V gives CDR1 ENHRY, CDR2 SYGVKD. The germline V and J ends were trimmed by 0 bases and 7 bases, with 12 bases remaining between them. CDR3 sequence: CAISESRRDSGELFF. The CDR3 coding sequence is TGTGCCATCAGTGAGTCCAGACGCGACAGCGGGGAGCTGTTTTTT.

The V and J genes are TRBV6-5 and TRBJ1-2; 9 nucleotides agree with TRBD1. J gave up 8 bases and V 5 bases, and 12 bases lay outside the gene matches. The CDR3 is 15 residues long. Germline CDR1 reads MNHEY; CDR2 reads SVGAGI. Here the CDR3 DNA reads TGTGCCAGCAGTCCAAGGACAGGGGTTATTGGGGGCTACACCTTC. Translation gives CASSPRTGVIGGYTF.

This chain connects TRBV7-9 to TRBJ1-5, with no clear D. CDR3 length equals 12 residues. Germline V gene data show CDR1 as SEHNR and CDR2 as FQNEAQ (reference sequence). The V end was cut by 0 bases, the J end by 5 bases, with 2 bases between. CDR3 amino acids: CASSLADQPQHF. The CDR3 region has the DNA TGTGCCAGCAGCTTAGCCGATCAGCCCCAGCATTTT.

A few counts support this clone. This chain uses TRBV19 with TRBJ1-5; D is perhaps TRBD1 (6 bases). The CDR3 is 13 residues long. Germline CDR1 is LNHDA and CDR2 is SQIVND (reference sequence). V lost 7 bases and J lost 7, with 14 bases in between. CDR3 nucleotide sequence: TGTGCCAGTACCCCGTATGGGGGCCAGCCCCAGCATTTT. Translating gives CASTPYGGQPQHF. Using reference TRBV19 and TRBJ1-5 for the parts outside the CDR3, the full variable domain is DGGITQSPKYLFRKEGQNVTLSCEQNLNHDAMYWYRQDPGQGLRLIYYSQIVNDFQKGDIAEGYSVSREKKESFPLTVTSAQKNPTAFYLCASTPYGGQPQHFGDGTRLSIL.

V usage is TRBV20-1 and J usage is TRBJ2-3; 8 bases map to TRBD2. Trimming took 3 bases from V and 3 from J; bases not matched to a gene: 8. CDR3 length equals 15 residues. The germline V gene encodes CDR1 DFQATT and CDR2 SNEGSKA (reference sequence). The CDR3 protein is CSASGSGGLTDTQYF. DNA of the CDR3: TGCAGTGCTAGTGGCTCGGGAGGGTTAACAGATACGCAGTATTTT.

This chain links TRBV7-8 with TRBJ1-5, with D uncertain. This CDR3 has 12 residues. The V and J ends lost 5 bases and 9 bases respectively, with 11 bases between them. Germline V gives CDR1 SGHVS, CDR2 FQNEAQ. The CDR3 sequence is CASSHTEGPQHF. CDR3 in DNA: TGTGCCAGCAGCCATACCGAGGGGCCCCAGCATTTT.

V and J are TRBV5-4 and TRBJ2-1; 7 bases fit TRBD2. The CDR3 is 15 residues long. Germline CDR1 reads SGHNT; CDR2 reads YYREEE (reference sequence). With 4 bases clipped from V and 5 bases from J, the junction kept 9 bases outside the gene matches. CDR3 coding DNA: TGTGCCAGCAGCCCGGGGAGCGGGGTACACAATGAGCAGTTCTTC. It codes for CASSPGSGVHNEQFF.

The CDR3 bases are TGTGCCAGTAGTATTATTCCCAGGGGGCGCGAGCAGTACTTC. As protein: CASSIIPRGREQYF. The rearrangement links TRBV19 to TRBJ2-7; 8 nucleotides line up with TRBD1. The J segment lost 6 bases and the V segment lost 3 bases, leaving 7 bases of the junction unmatched. The CDR3 has 14 residues. Germline lookup yields CDR1 LNHDA and CDR2 SQIVND (reference sequence).

The V gene is TRBV20-1, the J gene TRBJ2-7; 7 bases match TRBD2. The germline CDR1 and CDR2 sequences are DFQATT and SNEGSKA (reference sequence). The CDR3 contains 13 residues. V lost 6 bases, J lost 3 bases, and 8 bases stayed unmatched. CDR3 sequence (DNA): TGCAGTGCCAGTCCCGGCGGGGGCTACGAGCAGTACTTC. It codes for CSASPGGGYEQYF.